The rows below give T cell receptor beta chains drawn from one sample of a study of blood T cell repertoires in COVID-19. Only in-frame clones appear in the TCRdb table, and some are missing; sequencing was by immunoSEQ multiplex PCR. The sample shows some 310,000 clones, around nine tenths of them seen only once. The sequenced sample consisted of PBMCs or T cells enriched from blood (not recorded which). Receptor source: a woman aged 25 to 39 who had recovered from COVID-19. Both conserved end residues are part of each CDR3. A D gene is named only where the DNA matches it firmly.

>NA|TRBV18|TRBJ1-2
CASSPRRNYGYTF
TGTGCCAGCTCACCACGGAGAAACTATGGCTACACCTTC
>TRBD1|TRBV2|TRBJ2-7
CASSQRQGDLGEQYF
TGTGCCAGCAGTCAAAGACAGGGCGATTTGGGCGAGCAGTACTTC
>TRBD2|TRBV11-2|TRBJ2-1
CASRLAGVYNEQFF
TGTGCCAGTAGACTAGCGGGAGTCTACAATGAGCAGTTCTTC
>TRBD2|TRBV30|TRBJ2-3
CAWSDRQLLAGGTDTQYF
TGTGCCTGGAGTGACAGACAGTTACTAGCGGGAGGTACAGATACGCAGTATTTT
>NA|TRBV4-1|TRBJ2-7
CASSQESGRASSYEQYF
TGCGCCAGCAGCCAAGAGTCCGGGCGGGCCAGCTCCTACGAGCAGTACTTC
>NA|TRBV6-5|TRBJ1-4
CASSYLQGGEKLFF
TGTGCCAGCAGTTACTTACAGGGTGGAGAAAAACTGTTTTTT
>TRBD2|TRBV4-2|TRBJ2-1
CASSPPAGGSYNEQFF
TGTGCCAGCAGCCCCCCTGCGGGAGGCTCCTACAATGAGCAGTTCTTC
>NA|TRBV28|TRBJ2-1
CASSLSGMSGHNEQFF
TGTGCCAGCAGTTTGTCCGGGATGAGTGGCCACAATGAGCAGTTCTTC
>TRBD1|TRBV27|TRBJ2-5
CASRTGSGGVKGNAKTQYF
TGTGCCAGCCGCACGGGTTCAGGGGGCGTAAAAGGCAATGCGAAGACCCAGTACTTC
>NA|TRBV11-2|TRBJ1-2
CASSLRPSSDYGYTF
TGTGCCAGCAGCTTACGTCCGTCCTCCGACTATGGCTACACCTTC